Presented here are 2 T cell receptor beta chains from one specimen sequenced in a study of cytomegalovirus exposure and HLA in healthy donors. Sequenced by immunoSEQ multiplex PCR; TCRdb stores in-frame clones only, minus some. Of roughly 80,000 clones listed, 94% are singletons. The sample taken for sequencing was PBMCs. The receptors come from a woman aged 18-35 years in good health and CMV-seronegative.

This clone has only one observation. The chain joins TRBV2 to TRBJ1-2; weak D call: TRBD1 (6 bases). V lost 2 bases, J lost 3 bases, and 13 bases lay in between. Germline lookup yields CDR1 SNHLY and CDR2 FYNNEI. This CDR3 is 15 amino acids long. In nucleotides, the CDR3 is TGTGCCAGCAGTGAACAGGGGCCCCTCCACTATGGCTACACCTTC. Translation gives CASSEQGPLHYGYTF.

Here the CDR3 reads CASSLEGGLTEAFF. The DNA of the CDR3 is TGTGCCAGCAGCTTAGAAGGGGGTTTGACTGAAGCTTTCTTT. The chain links TRBV7-9 to TRBJ1-1, with D tentatively TRBD1 (6 bases). Germline V gene sequence: CDR1 SEHNR, CDR2 FQNEAQ (reference sequence). Trimming pared 1 base from V and 5 bases from J, leaving 11 bases between. The CDR3 is made up of 14 amino acids.